What follows are 21 T cell receptor beta chains derived from one specimen sequenced in a study of shared clonotypes between healthy human individuals. Profiling relied on immunoSEQ multiplex PCR, and the TCRdb table lists in-frame clones only, not all of them. Here the sample spans about 2.2 million clones, 85% to 95% being singletons. Only CD45RO-negative cells positively selected for CCR7 counted as naive CD8 cells, so terminally differentiated effector memory CD45RA+ cells were excluded. Material: naive CD8+ T cells from PBMCs. The receptors shown here come from a man in his late teens or twenties in good health. Some clones in this sample may be carry-over from other donors' samples.

Details on this clone: Its ends do not fully match the called genes, so a read error is possible. The genes are TRBV28 and TRBJ2-7, with a tentative D call TRBD1 (6 bases). Germline V gene data show CDR1 as MDHEN and CDR2 as SYDVKM. The CDR3 extends over 13 amino acids. CDR3 region: CASSLFTGYERYF. Written as DNA, the CDR3 is TGTGCCAGCAGTTTATTCACAGGGTACGAGCGGTACTTC.

J is TRBJ2-7 and V is TRBV5-6; 7 bases agree with TRBD1. This CDR3 contains 15 residues. The V gene end was trimmed by 3 bases and the J gene end by 2 bases; junction bases not matched to a gene: 8. Germline-derived CDR1 and CDR2 are SGHDT and YYEEEE. The CDR3 here is CASSSRQGYTYEQYF. The DNA of the CDR3 is TGTGCCAGCAGCTCCAGACAGGGTTACACCTACGAGCAGTACTTC.

The rearrangement links TRBV19 to TRBJ2-7; 9 bases fit TRBD1. The CDR3 consists of 14 residues. Germline values: CDR1 LNHDA, CDR2 SQIVND (reference sequence). J gave up 6 bases and V 6 bases, and 9 bases lay outside the gene matches. The CDR3 spells CASSNGQGFGEQYF. The CDR3 DNA follows: TGTGCCAGTAGCAACGGACAGGGGTTCGGCGAGCAGTACTTC.

The chain has TRBV9 and TRBJ2-1, with 9 bases identical to TRBD2. The CDR3 is 14 amino acids. Trimming cost V 2 bases and J 8 bases; bases outside gene matches: 5. Germline V gives CDR1 SGDLS, CDR2 YYNGEE. The CDR3 spells CASSVSGSFDEQFF. The CDR3 DNA follows: TGTGCCAGCAGCGTTAGCGGGAGTTTCGATGAGCAGTTCTTC.

The rearrangement links TRBV9 to TRBJ2-1; 13 bases agree with TRBD2. This CDR3 region has 14 residues. The V gene end was trimmed by 4 bases and the J gene end by 8 bases; junction bases not matched to a gene: 3. The germline V gene encodes CDR1 SGDLS and CDR2 YYNGEE. The CDR3 sequence is CASSPGLAGDEQFF. CDR3 nucleotides: TGTGCCAGCAGCCCTGGACTAGCGGGAGATGAGCAGTTCTTC.

This chain connects TRBV11-2 to TRBJ1-4; D is undetermined. This CDR3 has 12 residues. V lost 4 bases to trimming and J lost 2 bases, with 2 bases between them. Germline V gene data show CDR1 as SGHAT and CDR2 as FQNNGV. For the CDR3, the DNA is TGTGCCAGCAGCTGGACTAATGAAAAACTGTTTTTT. It translates to CASSWTNEKLFF.

V and J are TRBV28 and TRBJ2-3; 10 bases fit TRBD2. V dropped 8 bases and J dropped 5; count of bases not matched to a gene: 10. The CDR3 covers 15 residues. Germline CDR1 reads MDHEN; CDR2 reads SYDVKM. The CDR3 region is CASWDLAGGRDTQYF. As DNA, the CDR3 is TGTGCCAGCTGGGACTTAGCGGGAGGTAGAGATACGCAGTATTTT.

This rearrangement joins TRBV6-4 to TRBJ1-5; no definite D call. Trimming cost V 2 bases and J 6 bases, with 8 bases left between them. CDR3 length: 13 amino acids. Germline CDR1 reads MRHNA; CDR2 reads SNTAGT. CDR3 region: CASSDMDGQPQHF. The CDR3 nucleotides are TGTGCCAGCAGTGACATGGACGGTCAGCCCCAGCATTTT.

This clone has just one count. The chain uses TRBV9 and TRBJ2-5; 8 bases match TRBD2. The germline CDR1 and CDR2 sequences are SGDLS and YYNGEE. V shed 3 bases, J shed 4 bases, and the junction held 14 bases outside the gene matches. CDR3 length: 17 amino acids. The CDR3 here is CASSAALDGRAPETQYF. DNA of the CDR3: TGTGCCAGCAGCGCAGCCCTCGACGGGAGGGCCCCAGAGACCCAGTACTTC.

The V call is TRBV6-1, the J call TRBJ2-2, with D unclear. The CDR3 has 11 residues. Germline loops: CDR1 MNHNS, CDR2 SASEGT. Trimming removed 9 bases at V and 6 bases at J, with 8 bases between. The CDR3 loop reads CASGRAGELFF. CDR3 bases: TGTGCCAGTGGACGGGCCGGGGAGCTGTTTTTT.

The chain couples TRBV5-4 to TRBJ2-3; the match to TRBD1 covers 8 bases. Germline trimming cut 1 base from V and 7 bases from J; bases unmatched to any gene: 2. Looked up from germline, CDR1 is SGHNT and CDR2 is YYREEE (reference sequence). The CDR3 runs to 13 residues. The CDR3 bases are TGTGCCAGCAGCTTGTACAGGGGGAATACGCAGTATTTT. It codes for CASSLYRGNTQYF.

The rearrangement uses TRBV13 and TRBJ2-2; 11 positions agree with TRBD2. V lost 1 base and J lost 0; bases outside the gene matches: 4. The CDR3 consists of 18 residues. Germline-derived CDR1 and CDR2 are PRHDT and FYEKMQ (reference sequence). CDR3 sequence: CASSLVLAGGPNTGELFF. The CDR3 DNA is TGTGCCAGCAGCTTAGTCCTAGCGGGAGGACCGAACACCGGGGAGCTGTTTTTT.

The genes are TRBV30 and TRBJ2-1, with a weak D call TRBD2 (6 bases). V dropped 3 bases and J dropped 6 bases, with 12 bases sitting between them. The germline gives CDR1 GTSNPN, CDR2 SVGIG (reference sequence). The CDR3 length is 13 residues. This CDR3 is CAWRAGGTNEQFF. The CDR3, as DNA: TGTGCCTGGAGAGCGGGCGGGACCAATGAGCAGTTCTTC.

The CDR3 sequence: CASRLTGGNQPQHF. Here the CDR3 DNA reads TGTGCCAGCAGATTGACAGGTGGCAATCAGCCCCAGCATTTT. J is TRBJ1-5 and V is TRBV27; TRBD1 is a possible D gene (6 bases). Deletions cut 6 bases from V and 2 bases from J, with 11 bases between. The germline V gene has CDR1 MNHEY and CDR2 SMNVEV (reference sequence). This CDR3 spans 14 amino acids.

The V call is TRBV5-5, the J call TRBJ1-5; the D is unclear. This CDR3 has 15 residues. Trimming removed 0 bases at V and 3 bases at J, with 10 bases between. Per germline, CDR1 SGHKS and CDR2 YYEKEE (reference sequence). This CDR3 is CASSLGSRDNQPQHF. The CDR3 nucleotides read TGTGCCAGCAGCTTGGGATCGAGGGACAATCAGCCCCAGCATTTT.

This rearrangement joins TRBV6-1 to TRBJ2-7; D is possibly TRBD1 (5 bases). With 3 bases removed from V and 0 bases from J, the gap between germline ends came to 9 bases. Germline loops: CDR1 MNHNS, CDR2 SASEGT. CDR3 size: 14 residues. CDR3 residues: CASSETDNSYEQYF. CDR3 coding DNA: TGTGCCAGCAGTGAGACAGATAACTCCTACGAGCAGTACTTC.

V is TRBV7-8 and J is TRBJ2-7, with D possibly matching TRBD2 (5 bases). The CDR3 is 14 residues long. Germline values: CDR1 SGHVS, CDR2 FQNEAQ. Between the trimmed V and J ends, which lost 2 bases and 5 bases, there was a span of 13 bases. The CDR3 loop is CASSLFFAGDEQYF. CDR3 nucleotides: TGTGCCAGCAGCTTATTTTTTGCGGGTGACGAGCAGTACTTC. The full variable domain, rest sourced from reference TRBV7-8 and TRBJ2-7, is GAGVSQSPRYKVAKRGQDVALRCDPISGHVSLFWYQQALGQGPEFLTYFQNEAQLDKSGLPSDRFFAERPEGSVSTLKIQRTQQEDSAVYLCASSLFFAGDEQYFGPGTRLTVT.

The chain employs TRBV15 and TRBJ2-2; TRBD2 is a possible D gene (5 bases). V lost 0 bases to trimming and J lost 7 bases, with 12 bases between them. CDR1 is LNHNV, CDR2 YYDKDF, per germline (reference sequence). The CDR3 spans 15 residues. CDR3 coding DNA: TGTGCCACCAGCAGAGATGAAGAGGGAATCGGGGAGCTGTTTTTT. It yields the protein CATSRDEEGIGELFF.

V is TRBV16 and J is TRBJ2-7, with D tentatively TRBD2 (6 bases). Germline V gene sequence: CDR1 KGHSY, CDR2 FQNENV. The CDR3 is 18 amino acids. V was cut by 6 bases and J by 3 bases, with 27 bases left in between. Here the CDR3 reads CASSRSERRDGGSYEQYF. In DNA, the CDR3 is TGTGCCAGCAGTCGAAGCGAGAGGCGGGACGGTGGAAGCTACGAGCAGTACTTC.

The rearrangement joins TRBV6-1 to TRBJ2-3; 7 bases agree with TRBD1. The CDR3 consists of 15 residues. Germline V lookup: CDR1 MNHNS, CDR2 SASEGT. V lost 4 bases to trimming and J lost 0 bases; unmatched junction nucleotides: 4. This CDR3 is CASSVGTVSTDTQYF. The CDR3 bases are TGTGCCAGCAGTGTGGGGACAGTTAGCACAGATACGCAGTATTTT.

This chain connects TRBV27 to TRBJ1-1, with TRBD1 identical over 7 bases. The V gene end was trimmed by 2 bases and the J gene end by 4 bases; junction bases not matched to a gene: 7. Germline V gene sequence: CDR1 MNHEY, CDR2 SMNVEV (reference sequence). The CDR3 consists of 15 residues. For the CDR3, the DNA is TGTGCCAGCAGTTTACAGGGGGTTTGGGGCACTGAAGCTTTCTTT. Encoded protein: CASSLQGVWGTEAFF.